Each of the 11 T cell receptor beta chains below was sequenced from the same sample in a study of blood T cell repertoires in COVID-19. TCRdb's table, derived via immunoSEQ multiplex PCR, lists solely in-frame clones and lacks some. Of about 150,000 clones in the sample, 70% to 90% are singletons; the top ten hold about 3%. The specimen was peripheral blood. Receptor source: a man between 60 and 75 years old with acute or convalescent COVID-19.

The J gene is TRBJ1-1, the V gene TRBV7-2, with a weak D call TRBD1 (5 bases). This CDR3 has 14 amino acids. Germline CDR1 reads SGHTA; CDR2 reads FQGNSA. Between the trimmed V and J ends, which lost 5 bases and 6 bases, there was a span of 16 bases. CDR3 in amino acids: CASSPRQGLPEAFF. CDR3 in DNA: TGTGCCAGCAGCCCTCGGCAGGGACTCCCTGAAGCTTTCTTT.

The rearrangement uses TRBV19 and TRBJ1-5, with TRBD1 identical over 8 bases. CDR1 and CDR2 (germline): LNHDA, SQIVND (reference sequence). After removal of 7 bases from V and 0 bases from J, the junction contained 11 bases not matched to a gene. The CDR3 sequence is 17 residues long. The CDR3 coding sequence is TGTGCCAGTAAGGCCCCGGGACAGGCTTATAGCAATCAGCCCCAGCATTTT. It codes for CASKAPGQAYSNQPQHF.

The V and J genes are TRBV6-5 and TRBJ2-7, with a tentative D call TRBD2 (6 bases). This CDR3 region has 14 residues. CDR1 and CDR2 from the germline V gene are MNHEY and SVGAGI. CDR3 residues: CVKTRRGDSYEQYF. The CDR3 nucleotides read TGTGTTAAGACTCGGAGGGGCGACTCCTACGAGCAGTACTTC.

This chain connects TRBV4-3 to TRBJ2-3, with TRBD1 identical over 9 bases. V dropped 4 bases and J dropped 3; count of bases not matched to a gene: 5. The length of the CDR3 is 15 residues. CDR1 is LGHNA, CDR2 YSLEER, per germline. The CDR3 reads CASSPLTGGTDTQYF. The CDR3 DNA is TGCGCCAGCAGCCCGTTGACAGGGGGGACAGATACGCAGTATTTT.

The CDR3 DNA follows: TGCGCCAGCAGCCAAGTCGGGTACTCTGGAAACACCATATATTTT. This sequence encodes CASSQVGYSGNTIYF. The rearrangement links TRBV4-1 to TRBJ1-3; no clear D gene. Germline loops: CDR1 MGHRA, CDR2 YSYEKL. The V end was cut by 1 base, the J end by 0 bases, with 7 bases between. There are 15 residues in the CDR3.

This chain links TRBV10-3 with TRBJ1-1; D is possibly TRBD1 (5 bases). The germline V gene has CDR1 ENHRY and CDR2 SYGVKD. Trimming pared 5 bases from V and 0 bases from J, leaving 7 bases between. CDR3 length equals 13 residues. The CDR3 DNA is TGTGCCATCAGTTCCAGGGTGAACACTGAAGCTTTCTTT. Translation gives CAISSRVNTEAFF.

The J gene is TRBJ2-2, the V gene TRBV5-1; TRBD2 aligns across 7 bases. Germline V CDR1 and CDR2: SGHRS, YFSETQ. CDR3 length equals 15 residues. J lost 4 bases, V lost 2 bases, and 5 bases had no gene match. The CDR3 spells CASSFLGGGTGELFF. The CDR3 coding sequence is TGCGCCAGCAGCTTCCTGGGCGGGGGCACCGGGGAGCTGTTTTTT.

The chain is built from TRBV9 and TRBJ1-6, with D tentatively TRBD1 (6 bases). The V and J ends lost 2 bases and 6 bases respectively, with 12 bases between them. The V gene's germline CDR1 is SGDLS and CDR2 YYNGEE. The CDR3 loop spans 15 amino acids. The CDR3 reads CASSVSVQGNSPLHF. The CDR3 coding sequence is TGTGCCAGCAGCGTTTCCGTACAGGGTAATTCACCCCTCCACTTT.

A single count supports this clone. The rearrangement joins TRBV2 to TRBJ2-2; 8 bases align to TRBD1. Germline V gene lookup returns CDR1 SNHLY and CDR2 FYNNEI. Trimming removed 7 bases from V and 1 base from J; junction bases left unmatched: 2. The CDR3 sequence is 14 residues long. This chain's CDR3 is CASKDRVNTGELFF. CDR3 nucleotide sequence: TGTGCCAGCAAGGACAGGGTGAACACCGGGGAGCTGTTTTTT.

The J gene is TRBJ1-5, the V gene TRBV21-1; the table gives TRBD1 as D, unverified against the DNA. TRBV21-1 is a pseudogene. The CDR3 length is 20 residues. The CDR3 bases are TGTGCCAGCAGCAACACTAACAAGACAGGCGGATTATATAGCAATCAGCCCCAGCATTTT. Its protein is CASSNTNKTGGLYSNQPQHF.

This clone came up once. The chain is built from TRBV19 and TRBJ1-5, with D possibly being TRBD1 (5 bases). The germline CDR1 and CDR2 sequences are LNHDA and SQIVND (reference sequence). Trimming took 6 bases from V and 5 from J, leaving 14 bases between them. The CDR3 is made up of 14 amino acids. CDR3 in DNA: TGTGCCAGTAGGGAGGGACGGATAGATCAGCCCCAGCATTTT. Amino acids: CASREGRIDQPQHF. Looking up the rest from reference TRBV19 and TRBJ1-5 gives the full variable domain: DGGITQSPKYLFRKEGQNVTLSCEQNLNHDAMYWYRQDPGQGLRLIYYSQIVNDFQKGDIAEGYSVSREKKESFPLTVTSAQKNPTAFYLCASREGRIDQPQHFGDGTRLSIL.